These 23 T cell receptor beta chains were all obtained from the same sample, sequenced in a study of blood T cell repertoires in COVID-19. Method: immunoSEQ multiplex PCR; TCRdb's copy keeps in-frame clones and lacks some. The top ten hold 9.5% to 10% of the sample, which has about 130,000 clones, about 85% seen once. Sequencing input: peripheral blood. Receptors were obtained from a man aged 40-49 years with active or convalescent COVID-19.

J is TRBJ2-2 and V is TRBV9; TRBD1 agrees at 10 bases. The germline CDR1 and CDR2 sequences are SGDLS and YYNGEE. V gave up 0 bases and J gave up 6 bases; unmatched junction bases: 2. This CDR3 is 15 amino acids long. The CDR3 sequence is CASSVEGQGAGELFF. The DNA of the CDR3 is TGTGCCAGCAGCGTAGAAGGACAGGGGGCCGGGGAGCTGTTTTTT.

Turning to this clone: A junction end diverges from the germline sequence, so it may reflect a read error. This CDR3 reads CASSAPGQGTIIF. The CDR3 region has the DNA TGTGCCAGTAGTGCCCCGGGACAGGGGACAATAATCTTT. The genes are TRBV19 and TRBJ1-1; TRBD1 aligns across 10 bases. The CDR3 is made up of 13 amino acids. CDR1 is LNHDA, CDR2 SQIVND, per germline (reference sequence).

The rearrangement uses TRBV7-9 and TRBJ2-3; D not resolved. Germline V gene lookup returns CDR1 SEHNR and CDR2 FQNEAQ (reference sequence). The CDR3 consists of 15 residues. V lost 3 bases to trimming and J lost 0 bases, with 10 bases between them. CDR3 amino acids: CASSFSKLSTDTQYF. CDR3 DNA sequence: TGTGCCAGCAGCTTTTCTAAGCTTAGCACAGATACGCAGTATTTT.

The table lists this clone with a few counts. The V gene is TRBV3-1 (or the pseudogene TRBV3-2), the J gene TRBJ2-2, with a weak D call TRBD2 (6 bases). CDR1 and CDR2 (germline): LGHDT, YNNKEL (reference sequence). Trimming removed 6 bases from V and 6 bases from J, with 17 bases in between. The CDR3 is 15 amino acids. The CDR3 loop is CASRRDSGVAGELFF. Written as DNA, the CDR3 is TGTGCCAGCAGGAGGGACTCCGGGGTGGCCGGGGAGCTGTTTTTT.

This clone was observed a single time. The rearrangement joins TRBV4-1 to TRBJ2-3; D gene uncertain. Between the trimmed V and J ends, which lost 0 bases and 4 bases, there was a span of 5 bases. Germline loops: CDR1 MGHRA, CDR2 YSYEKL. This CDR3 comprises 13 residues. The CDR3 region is CASSQDPADTQYF. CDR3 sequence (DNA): TGCGCCAGCAGCCAAGATCCGGCAGATACGCAGTATTTT.

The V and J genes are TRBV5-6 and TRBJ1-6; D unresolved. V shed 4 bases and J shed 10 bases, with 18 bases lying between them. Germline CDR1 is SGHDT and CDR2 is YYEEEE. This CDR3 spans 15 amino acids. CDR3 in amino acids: CASSPRNGPGSPLHF. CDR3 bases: TGTGCCAGCAGCCCGAGGAATGGCCCCGGATCACCCCTCCACTTT.

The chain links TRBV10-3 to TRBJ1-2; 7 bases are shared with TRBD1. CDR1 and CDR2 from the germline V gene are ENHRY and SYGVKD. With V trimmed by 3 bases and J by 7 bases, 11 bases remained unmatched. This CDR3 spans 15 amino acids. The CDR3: CAISDYGQVGGGYTF. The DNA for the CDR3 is TGTGCCATCAGTGATTACGGACAGGTTGGTGGTGGCTACACCTTC.

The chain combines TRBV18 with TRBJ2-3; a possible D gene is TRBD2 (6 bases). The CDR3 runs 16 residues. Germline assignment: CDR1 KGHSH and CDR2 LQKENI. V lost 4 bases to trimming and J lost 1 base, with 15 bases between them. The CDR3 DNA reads TGTGCCAGCTCACTTGAACCGGGACTCGGCACAGATACGCAGTATTTT. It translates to CASSLEPGLGTDTQYF.

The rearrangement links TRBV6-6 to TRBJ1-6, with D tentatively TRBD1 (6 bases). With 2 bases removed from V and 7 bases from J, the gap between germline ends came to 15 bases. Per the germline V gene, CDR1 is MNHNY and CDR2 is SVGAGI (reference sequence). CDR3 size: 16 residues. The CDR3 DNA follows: TGTGCCAGCAGTTACGGGCAGGGGACGAGGAATTCACCCCTCCACTTT. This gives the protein CASSYGQGTRNSPLHF.

The CDR3 DNA follows: TGTGCCAGCAGCCAAGATGGTAAGACTAGCGGGGTCCAGTACTTC. Amino acids: CASSQDGKTSGVQYF. The chain links TRBV3-1 (or the pseudogene TRBV3-2) to TRBJ2-5; 11 bases agree with TRBD2. Germline values: CDR1 LGHDT, CDR2 YNNKEL (reference sequence). Trimming removed 0 bases from V and 10 bases from J; junction bases left unmatched: 7. The length of the CDR3 is 15 residues.

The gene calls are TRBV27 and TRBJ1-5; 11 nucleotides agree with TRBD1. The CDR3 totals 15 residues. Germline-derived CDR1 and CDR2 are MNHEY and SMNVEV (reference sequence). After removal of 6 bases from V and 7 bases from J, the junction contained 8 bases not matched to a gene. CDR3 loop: CASSQGQGAIQPQHF. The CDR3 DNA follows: TGTGCCAGCAGCCAAGGACAGGGGGCGATCCAGCCCCAGCATTTT.

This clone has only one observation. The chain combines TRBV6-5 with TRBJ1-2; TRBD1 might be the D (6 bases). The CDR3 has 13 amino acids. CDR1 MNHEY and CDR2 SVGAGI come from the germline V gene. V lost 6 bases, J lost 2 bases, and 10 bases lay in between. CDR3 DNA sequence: TGTGCCAGCAGGTCCGGACAGAACTATGGCTACACCTTC. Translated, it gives CASRSGQNYGYTF.

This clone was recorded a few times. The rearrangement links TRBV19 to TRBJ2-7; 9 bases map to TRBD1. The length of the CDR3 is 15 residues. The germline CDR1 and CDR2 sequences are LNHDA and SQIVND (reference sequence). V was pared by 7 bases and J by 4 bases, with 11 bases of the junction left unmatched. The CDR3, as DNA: TGTGCCAGTACCCCTACGGGGACAGGGCAATACGAGCAGTACTTC. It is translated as CASTPTGTGQYEQYF.

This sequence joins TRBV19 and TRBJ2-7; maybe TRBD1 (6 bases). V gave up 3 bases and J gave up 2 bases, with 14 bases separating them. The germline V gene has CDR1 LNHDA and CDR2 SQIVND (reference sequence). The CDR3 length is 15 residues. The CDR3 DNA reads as TGTGCCAGTAGTATGGTCGGGACACGAGCCTACGAGCAGTACTTC. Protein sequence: CASSMVGTRAYEQYF.

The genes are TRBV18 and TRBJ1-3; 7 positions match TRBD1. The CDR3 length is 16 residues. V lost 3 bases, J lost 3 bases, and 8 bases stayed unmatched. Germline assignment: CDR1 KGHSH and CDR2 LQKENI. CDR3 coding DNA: TGTGCCAGCTCACCGAGGACAGGTAACTTTGGAAACACCATATATTTT. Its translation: CASSPRTGNFGNTIYF.

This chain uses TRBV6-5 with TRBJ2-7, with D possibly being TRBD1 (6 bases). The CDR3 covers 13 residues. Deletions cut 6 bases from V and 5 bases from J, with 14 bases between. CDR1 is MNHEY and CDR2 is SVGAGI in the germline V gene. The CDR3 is CASRKTGGNEQYF. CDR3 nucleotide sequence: TGTGCCAGCAGGAAGACAGGTGGGAACGAGCAGTACTTC.

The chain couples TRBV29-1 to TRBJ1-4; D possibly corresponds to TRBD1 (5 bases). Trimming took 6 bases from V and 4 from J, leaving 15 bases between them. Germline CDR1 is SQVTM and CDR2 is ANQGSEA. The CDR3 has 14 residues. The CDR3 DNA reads TGCAGCGTCCAACCGGGCGGGGGTAATGAAAAACTGTTTTTT. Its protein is CSVQPGGGNEKLFF.

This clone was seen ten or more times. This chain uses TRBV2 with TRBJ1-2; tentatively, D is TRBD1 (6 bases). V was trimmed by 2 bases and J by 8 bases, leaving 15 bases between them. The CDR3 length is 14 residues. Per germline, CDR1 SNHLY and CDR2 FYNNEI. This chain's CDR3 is CASSESGRGRGYTF. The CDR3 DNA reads TGTGCCAGCAGTGAATCGGGCAGGGGTCGGGGCTACACCTTC.

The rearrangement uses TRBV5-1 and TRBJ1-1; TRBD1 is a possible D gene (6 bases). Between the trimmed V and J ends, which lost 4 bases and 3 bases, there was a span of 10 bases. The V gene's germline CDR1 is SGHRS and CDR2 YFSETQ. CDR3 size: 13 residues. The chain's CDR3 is CASSRQEDTEAFF. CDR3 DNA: TGCGCCAGCAGCAGACAGGAAGACACTGAAGCTTTCTTT.

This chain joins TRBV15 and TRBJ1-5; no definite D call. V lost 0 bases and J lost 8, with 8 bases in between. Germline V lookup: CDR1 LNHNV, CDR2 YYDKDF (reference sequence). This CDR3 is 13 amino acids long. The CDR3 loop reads CATSRDNQEPQHF. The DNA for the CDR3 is TGTGCCACCAGCAGAGATAATCAGGAGCCCCAGCATTTT.

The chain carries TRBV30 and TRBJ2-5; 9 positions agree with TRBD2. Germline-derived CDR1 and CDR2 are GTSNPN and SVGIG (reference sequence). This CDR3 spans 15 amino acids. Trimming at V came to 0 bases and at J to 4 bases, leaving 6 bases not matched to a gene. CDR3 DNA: TGTGCCTGGAGTGTGGGCGGGGGGGCCGGAGAGACCCAGTACTTC. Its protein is CAWSVGGGAGETQYF.

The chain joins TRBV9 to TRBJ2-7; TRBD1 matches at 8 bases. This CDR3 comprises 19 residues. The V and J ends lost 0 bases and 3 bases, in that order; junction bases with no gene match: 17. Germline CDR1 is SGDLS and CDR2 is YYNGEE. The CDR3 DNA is TGTGCCAGCAGCGTAGCAGCCCCGACAGGGGCCGCAGCCCTCTACGAGCAGTACTTC. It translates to CASSVAAPTGAAALYEQYF.

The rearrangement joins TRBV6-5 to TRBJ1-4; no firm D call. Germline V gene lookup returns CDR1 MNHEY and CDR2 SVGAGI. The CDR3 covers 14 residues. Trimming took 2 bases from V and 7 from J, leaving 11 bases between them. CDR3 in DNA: TGTGCCAGCAGTTACACTCGGGGAACTGAAAAACTGTTTTTT. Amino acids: CASSYTRGTEKLFF.